This T cell receptor beta chain was profiled in a study of post-analysis software for immune sequencing data. Regarding the study as a whole: The authors found that F measure strongly co-clustered same-batch samples. Normalized Chao1 diversity was significantly reduced in patients versus controls.

The library was made from cDNA and included unique molecular identifiers. MiXCR, run by TCRdb on the PCR reads, gives a single entry per CDR3 protein. The data show over 700,000 distinct CDR3 sequences, with 25% to 30% seen just once and more than 0.45% held by the top ten. Regarding this clonotype: Its antigen is still unknown.

This sequence originates from a girl aged 5 to 17 with multiple sclerosis. The sample was blood.

The CDR3 DNA sequence: TGCAGCGTTGCGACAGGATCTTCCTACGAGCAGTACTTC. Translation gives CSVATGSSYEQYF. V usage is TRBV29-1 and J usage is TRBJ2-7; D possibly corresponds to TRBD1 (6 bases). Germline V gene lookup returns CDR1 SQVTM and CDR2 ANQGSEA. The CDR3 has 13 amino acids. The V and J ends lost 4 bases and 1 base respectively, with 11 bases between them.